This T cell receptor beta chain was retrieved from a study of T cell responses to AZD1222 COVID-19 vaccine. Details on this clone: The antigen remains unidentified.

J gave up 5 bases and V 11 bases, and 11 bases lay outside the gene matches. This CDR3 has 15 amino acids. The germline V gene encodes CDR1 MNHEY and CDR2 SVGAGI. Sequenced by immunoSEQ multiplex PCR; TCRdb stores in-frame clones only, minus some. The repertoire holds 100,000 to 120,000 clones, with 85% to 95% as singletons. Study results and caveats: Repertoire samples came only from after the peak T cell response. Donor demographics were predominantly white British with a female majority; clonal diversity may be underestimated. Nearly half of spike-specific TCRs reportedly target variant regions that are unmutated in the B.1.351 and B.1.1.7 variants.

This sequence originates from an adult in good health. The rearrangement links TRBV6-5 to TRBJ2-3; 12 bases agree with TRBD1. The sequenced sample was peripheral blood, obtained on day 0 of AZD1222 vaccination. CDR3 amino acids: CAGGQGAFSIDTQYF. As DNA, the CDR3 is TGTGCCGGGGGACAGGGGGCGTTTTCGATAGATACGCAGTATTTT.